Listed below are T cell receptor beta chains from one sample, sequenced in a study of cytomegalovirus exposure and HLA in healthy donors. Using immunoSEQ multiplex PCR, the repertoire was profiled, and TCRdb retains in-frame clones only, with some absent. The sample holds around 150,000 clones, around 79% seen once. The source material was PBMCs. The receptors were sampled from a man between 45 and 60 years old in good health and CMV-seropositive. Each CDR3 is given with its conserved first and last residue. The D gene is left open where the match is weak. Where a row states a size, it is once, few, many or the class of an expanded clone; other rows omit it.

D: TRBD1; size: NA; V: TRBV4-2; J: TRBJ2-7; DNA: TGTGCCAGCAGCCAAAGCGACGACAGGGTAGTCTACGAGCAGTACTTC; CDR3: CASSQSDDRVVYEQYF
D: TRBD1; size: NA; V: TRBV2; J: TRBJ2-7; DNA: TGTGCCAGCAGTGAGACCGGGACAGGAGTGGGCGAGCAGTACTTC; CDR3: CASSETGTGVGEQYF
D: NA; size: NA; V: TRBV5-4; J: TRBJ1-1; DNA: TGTGCCAGCTCCCAAAGAGGGAGGGGGGATTTGAACACTGAAGCTTTCTTT; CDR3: CASSQRGRGDLNTEAFF
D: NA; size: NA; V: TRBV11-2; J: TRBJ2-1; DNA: TGTGCCAGCAGCTTAACAGTAGAGCAGTTCTTC; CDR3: CASSLTVEQFF
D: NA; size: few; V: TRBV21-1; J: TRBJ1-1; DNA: TGTGCCAGCAGCAAAGATTCCAGGGAGAACACTGAAGCTTTCTTT; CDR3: CASSKDSRENTEAFF
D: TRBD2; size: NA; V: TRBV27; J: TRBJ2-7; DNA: TGTGCCAGCAGTCGAGGACGACTAGCGGACCGCTACGAGCAGTACTTC; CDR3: CASSRGRLADRYEQYF
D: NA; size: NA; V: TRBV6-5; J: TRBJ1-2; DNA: TGTGCCAGCAGAGAGGCGGGAACGGGAGGCTACACCTTC; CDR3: CASREAGTGGYTF
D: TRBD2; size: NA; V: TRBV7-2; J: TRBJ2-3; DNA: TGTGCCAGCAGCCCTACTACTAGCGGGAGTCTTACAGATACGCAGTATTTT; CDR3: CASSPTTSGSLTDTQYF
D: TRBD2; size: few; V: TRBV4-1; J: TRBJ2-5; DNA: TGCGCCAGCAGTCCGGGGGGACTAGCGGGAGGGCCGGTCGGGAAGACCCAGTACTTC; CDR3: CASSPGGLAGGPVGKTQYF
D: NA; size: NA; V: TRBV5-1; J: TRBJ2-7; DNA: TGCGCCAGCAGCTTGGTCCCCCAGGGGTTGAGCGAGCAGTACTTC; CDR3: CASSLVPQGLSEQYF
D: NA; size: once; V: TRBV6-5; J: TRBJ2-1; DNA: TGTGCCAGCTGCAAAGGGGGACGGATATACAATGAGCAGTTCTTC; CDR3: CASCKGGRIYNEQFF
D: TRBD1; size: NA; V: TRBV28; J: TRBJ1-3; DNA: TGTGCCAGCAGGGATACAGGGGGCCGAAACACCATATATTTT; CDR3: CASRDTGGRNTIYF
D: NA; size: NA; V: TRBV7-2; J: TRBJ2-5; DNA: TGTGCCAGCAGCCTACAGCATAGCCAAGAGACCCAGTACTTC; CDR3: CASSLQHSQETQYF
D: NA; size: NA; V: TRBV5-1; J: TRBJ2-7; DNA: TGCGCCAGCAGAGGGGTGACGAGCTCCTACGAGCAGTACTTC; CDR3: CASRGVTSSYEQYF
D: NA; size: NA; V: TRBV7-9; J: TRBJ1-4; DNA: TGTTCCAGCAGCCGTATGGTGGACAGATCCAATGAAAAACTGTTTTTT; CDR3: CSSSRMVDRSNEKLFF